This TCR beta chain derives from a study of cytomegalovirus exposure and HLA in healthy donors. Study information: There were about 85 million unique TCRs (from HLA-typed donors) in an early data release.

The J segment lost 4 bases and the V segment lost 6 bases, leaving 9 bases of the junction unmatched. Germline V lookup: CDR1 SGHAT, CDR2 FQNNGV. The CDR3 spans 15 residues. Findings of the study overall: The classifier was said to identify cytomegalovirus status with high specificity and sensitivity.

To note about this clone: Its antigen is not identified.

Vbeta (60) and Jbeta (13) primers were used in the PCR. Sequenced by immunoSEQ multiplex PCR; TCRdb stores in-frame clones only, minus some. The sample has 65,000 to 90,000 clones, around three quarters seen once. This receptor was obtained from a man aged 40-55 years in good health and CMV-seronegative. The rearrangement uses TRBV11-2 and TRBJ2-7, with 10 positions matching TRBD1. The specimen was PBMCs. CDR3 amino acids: CASRLGTGEFYEQYF. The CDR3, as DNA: TGTGCCAGCAGACTCGGGACAGGGGAGTTTTACGAGCAGTACTTC.